The 21 T cell receptor beta chains below all came from one sample that was sequenced in a study of blood T cell repertoires in COVID-19. The table came from immunoSEQ multiplex PCR; TCRdb's copy has only in-frame clones and leaves some out. The table records about 170,000 clones, around 83% of them present only once. Specimen: peripheral blood. These receptors all stem from a woman of 80 years or more in a cohort sampled during active or convalescent COVID-19.

The V gene is TRBV13, the J gene TRBJ2-2, with TRBD1 matching 7 bases. Germline assignment: CDR1 PRHDT and CDR2 FYEKMQ (reference sequence). V trimming: 3 bases; J trimming: 5 bases; junction bases outside the gene matches: 6. The CDR3 runs to 15 residues. In DNA form, the CDR3 reads TGTGCCAGCAGCTTCGGGACAGTCGGAACCGGGGAGCTGTTTTTT. Protein product: CASSFGTVGTGELFF.

The CDR3 protein is CASRYGGELFF. CDR3 in DNA: TGTGCCAGCCGCTACGGGGGGGAGCTGTTTTTT. The chain combines TRBV3-1 (or the pseudogene TRBV3-2) with TRBJ2-2; D uncertain. This CDR3 is built from 11 residues. V lost 8 bases and J 8 bases, leaving 9 bases between the germline ends. Germline V gives CDR1 LGHDT, CDR2 YNNKEL (reference sequence).

This chain uses TRBV5-4 with TRBJ1-3; D gene unclear. There are 15 residues in the CDR3. Trimming cost V 4 bases and J 0 bases, with 11 bases left between them. The germline CDR1 and CDR2 sequences are SGHNT and YYREEE (reference sequence). In DNA, the CDR3 is TGTGCCAGCAGCCCTGACTACTACTCTGGAAACACCATATATTTT. Its protein is CASSPDYYSGNTIYF. The whole variable domain, remainder taken from reference TRBV5-4 and TRBJ1-3, is ETGVTQSPTHLIKTRGQQVTLRCSSQSGHNTVSWYQQALGQGPQFIFQYYREEENGRGNFPPRFSGLQFPNYSSELNVNALELDDSALYLCASSPDYYSGNTIYFGEGSWLTVV.

The chain carries TRBV2 and TRBJ2-5, with TRBD1 as a possible D gene (6 bases). The CDR3 length is 13 residues. Trimming cost V 4 bases and J 5 bases, with 11 bases left between them. Germline V gene data show CDR1 as SNHLY and CDR2 as FYNNEI. The CDR3 DNA reads as TGTGCCAGCAGTGCTCAGGGGCGGGAGACCCAGTACTTC. Its protein product is CASSAQGRETQYF.

The chain joins TRBV30 to TRBJ2-6; 7 nucleotides agree with TRBD1. The CDR3 loop spans 17 amino acids. J lost 1 base, V lost 3 bases, and 9 bases had no gene match. Per germline, CDR1 GTSNPN and CDR2 SVGIG (reference sequence). The CDR3 DNA reads TGTGCCTGGAGGAGGGGGCCCACCCTATCTGGGGCCAACGTCCTGACTTTC. Its translation: CAWRRGPTLSGANVLTF.

The chain combines TRBV15 with TRBJ2-7, with D maybe TRBD1 (6 bases). Trimming pared 1 base from V and 3 bases from J, leaving 13 bases between. The CDR3 spans 15 residues. The germline gives CDR1 LNHNV, CDR2 YYDKDF (reference sequence). The CDR3 DNA is TGTGCCACCAGCAGAGGAACAGGGTCCCTCTACGAGCAGTACGTC. Translating gives CATSRGTGSLYEQYV.

The gene calls are TRBV7-9 and TRBJ1-5, with a possible D match to TRBD1 (5 bases). Germline-derived CDR1 and CDR2 are SEHNR and FQNEAQ (reference sequence). V was cut by 4 bases and J by 3 bases, with 13 bases left in between. This CDR3 is built from 15 residues. The CDR3 sequence is CASSSTRQPNQPQHF. In DNA, the CDR3 is TGTGCCAGCAGCTCCACCAGACAGCCCAATCAGCCCCAGCATTTT. Full variable domain (rest looked up from reference TRBV7-9 and TRBJ1-5): DTGVSQNPRHKITKRGQNVTFRCDPISEHNRLYWYRQTLGQGPEFLTYFQNEAQLEKSRLLSDRFSAERPKGSFSTLEIQRTEQGDSAMYLCASSSTRQPNQPQHFGDGTRLSIL.

The V call is TRBV18, the J call TRBJ1-5; 10 bases are a match to TRBD1. Per the germline V gene, CDR1 is KGHSH and CDR2 is LQKENI. The CDR3 consists of 16 residues. V shed 4 bases, J shed 3 bases, and the junction held 6 bases outside the gene matches. The CDR3 nucleotides are TGTGCCAGCTCACGGGGGACAGGGGCGAACAATCAGCCCCAGCATTTT. This translates into CASSRGTGANNQPQHF.

Only one count was recorded for this clone. The rearrangement joins TRBV10-3 to TRBJ1-2, with 7 bases aligning to TRBD1. CDR1 and CDR2 from the germline V gene are ENHRY and SYGVKD. Germline trimming cut 3 bases from V and 4 bases from J; bases unmatched to any gene: 8. The CDR3 length is 15 residues. This CDR3 reads CAISESRDRVYGYTF. CDR3 DNA: TGTGCCATCAGTGAATCGAGAGACAGGGTCTATGGCTACACCTTC.

Here the CDR3 reads CASSGKYSYEQYV. In nucleotides, the CDR3 is TGTGCCAGTAGTGGCAAATACTCCTACGAGCAGTACGTC. V is TRBV19 and J is TRBJ2-7; D is undetermined. Trimming shortened V by 5 bases and J by 0 bases, and 8 bases separated the two germline ends. CDR3 length: 13 amino acids. Germline V gives CDR1 LNHDA, CDR2 SQIVND (reference sequence).

The chain joins TRBV25-1 to TRBJ2-5, with TRBD1 matching 12 bases. The ends lost 6 bases at V and 4 bases at J; junction bases unmatched: 6. This CDR3 spans 15 amino acids. CDR1 and CDR2 (germline): MGHDK, SYGVNS. The chain's CDR3 is CASSRDRGLGETQYF. The CDR3 region has the DNA TGTGCCAGCAGCCGGGACAGGGGGCTCGGAGAGACCCAGTACTTC.

V and J are TRBV27 and TRBJ1-6; D is possibly TRBD1 (5 bases). Deletions cut 4 bases from V and 3 bases from J, with 7 bases between. Germline V CDR1 and CDR2: MNHEY, SMNVEV (reference sequence). This CDR3 is 14 amino acids long. The CDR3 nucleotides are TGTGCCAGCAGTTCCGACAGCTATAATTCACCCCTCCACTTT. Residues: CASSSDSYNSPLHF.

V gene TRBV6-5 combines with J gene TRBJ2-5; TRBD1 is a possible D gene (5 bases). CDR3 length: 15 residues. CDR1 MNHEY and CDR2 SVGAGI come from the germline V gene. Trimming removed 6 bases at V and 3 bases at J, with 17 bases between. CDR3 loop: CASSLGHRTKETQYF. CDR3 nucleotide sequence: TGTGCCAGCAGCTTAGGACACCGGACCAAAGAGACCCAGTACTTC.

The rearrangement links TRBV5-4 to TRBJ2-4; possible D gene TRBD1, 6 bases. Germline values: CDR1 SGHNT, CDR2 YYREEE (reference sequence). The ends were cut back, 10 bases at V and 0 bases at J, with 11 bases in the middle. The CDR3 loop spans 13 amino acids. The DNA of the CDR3 is TGTGCCTTCAGGGGCATAGCCAAAAACATTCAGTACTTC. It translates to CAFRGIAKNIQYF.

The chain combines TRBV29-1 with TRBJ1-1, with TRBD1 identical over 9 bases. Per germline, CDR1 SQVTM and CDR2 ANQGSEA. V lost 3 bases to trimming and J lost 7 bases; unmatched junction nucleotides: 12. The CDR3 is made up of 15 amino acids. In DNA form, the CDR3 reads TGCAGCGTTGATAGCGATCCGGGACAGGGAAATGAAGCTTTCTTT. Its protein product is CSVDSDPGQGNEAFF.

This chain joins TRBV27 and TRBJ1-1, with a possible D match to TRBD1 (5 bases). CDR1 and CDR2 from the germline V gene are MNHEY and SMNVEV (reference sequence). Trimming shortened V by 2 bases and J by 3 bases, and 10 bases separated the two germline ends. CDR3 length: 14 amino acids. The CDR3 DNA follows: TGTGCCAGCAGTTTAGCCAGGGATGACACTGAAGCTTTCTTT. It codes for CASSLARDDTEAFF.

The chain has TRBV30 and TRBJ1-1, with a tentative D call TRBD1 (5 bases). The CDR3 has 15 amino acids. V was trimmed by 4 bases and J by 10 bases, leaving 25 bases between them. Germline CDR1 reads GTSNPN; CDR2 reads SVGIG (reference sequence). The CDR3 nucleotides are TGTGCCTGGAATCCCCTCCGTCAGGGCGGGGCTGGAGCTTTCTTT. It encodes CAWNPLRQGGAGAFF.

This sequence joins TRBV10-3 and TRBJ1-1; D is possibly TRBD1 (6 bases). Germline V gene data show CDR1 as ENHRY and CDR2 as SYGVKD. The CDR3 sequence is 12 residues long. V was clipped by 2 bases and J by 7 bases, with 8 bases between them. CDR3 sequence: CAISEGGGEAFF. In DNA, the CDR3 is TGTGCCATCAGTGAGGGGGGCGGTGAAGCTTTCTTT.

This rearrangement joins TRBV2 to TRBJ2-5, with 9 bases identical to TRBD2. V trimming: 10 bases; J trimming: 5 bases; junction bases outside the gene matches: 11. CDR1 is SNHLY, CDR2 FYNNEI, per germline. The CDR3 length is 14 residues. CDR3 region: CATDELAGRETQYF. Here the CDR3 DNA reads TGTGCCACCGACGAACTAGCGGGTAGGGAGACCCAGTACTTC.

In this sample, this clone turned up a few times. The chain combines TRBV4-3 with TRBJ1-4; 10 nucleotides agree with TRBD1. The CDR3 loop spans 19 amino acids. Germline assignment: CDR1 LGHNA and CDR2 YSLEER. Trimming cost V 4 bases and J 0 bases; bases outside gene matches: 11. The CDR3 protein is CASSRKTGGLLATNEKLFF. The CDR3 DNA sequence: TGCGCCAGCAGCCGAAAGACAGGGGGCCTCCTAGCAACTAATGAAAAACTGTTTTTT.

This chain links TRBV4-1 with TRBJ2-3; 7 bases match TRBD1. Germline assignment: CDR1 MGHRA and CDR2 YSYEKL. With V trimmed by 6 bases and J by 0 bases, 6 bases remained unmatched. The CDR3 is 15 amino acids. The CDR3 DNA reads as TGCGCCAGCAGACACCCAGGGGGTAGCACAGATACGCAGTATTTT. Protein: CASRHPGGSTDTQYF.